Below, 23 T cell receptor beta chains from the same sample are listed, as sequenced in a study of blood T cell repertoires in COVID-19. Here immunoSEQ multiplex PCR was the method, and the copy in TCRdb shows in-frame clones only, minus some. The top ten hold approximately 9% of the sample, which has about 270,000 clones, 85% seen once. The sample was PBMCs or T cells enriched from blood (not recorded which). These receptors originate from a woman aged 45 to 65 with acute COVID-19.

V gene TRBV4-3 combines with J gene TRBJ2-7, with TRBD2 matching 9 bases. CDR1 and CDR2 (germline): LGHNA, YSLEER. This CDR3 is 16 amino acids long. The V gene end was trimmed by 0 bases and the J gene end by 1 base; junction bases not matched to a gene: 4. The CDR3 DNA follows: TGCGCCAGCAGCCAAGAATCAAGCGGGGGGTCCTACGAGCAGTACTTC. Translating gives CASSQESSGGSYEQYF.

Concerning this clone: The same CDR3 also results from other DNA sequences found in this sample. The rearrangement joins TRBV12-3 or TRBV12-4 to TRBJ1-2; 7 bases map to TRBD1. This CDR3 spans 12 amino acids. V gave up 8 bases and J gave up 2 bases; unmatched junction bases: 2. The CDR3 here is CASRDRNYGYTF. Written as DNA, the CDR3 is TGTGCCAGCCGGGACAGAAACTATGGCTACACCTTC.

The rearrangement uses TRBV7-9 and TRBJ1-1, with D possibly matching TRBD1 (6 bases). CDR3 length: 15 amino acids. Germline V gene data show CDR1 as SEHNR and CDR2 as FQNEAQ (reference sequence). V was trimmed by 0 bases and J by 3 bases, leaving 11 bases between them. CDR3 sequence reads: CASSLAAQGDTEAFF. CDR3 in DNA: TGTGCCAGCAGCTTAGCCGCACAGGGAGACACTGAAGCTTTCTTT.

J is TRBJ2-3 and V is TRBV20-1, with D tentatively TRBD2 (6 bases). V was shortened by 5 bases and J by 4 bases, with 7 bases between the two germline ends. This CDR3 region has 11 residues. Germline V gene lookup returns CDR1 DFQATT and CDR2 SNEGSKA (reference sequence). CDR3 residues: CSAPGADTQYF. The CDR3 DNA is TGCAGTGCTCCGGGGGCAGATACGCAGTATTTT.

This chain connects TRBV5-1 to TRBJ1-6; 8 positions agree with TRBD1. Trimming at V came to 4 bases and at J to 6 bases, leaving 6 bases not matched to a gene. CDR3 size: 15 residues. The germline V gene has CDR1 SGHRS and CDR2 YFSETQ. The CDR3 DNA reads as TGCGCCAGCAGCGCCGGACAGGGTGGTAATTCACCCCTCCACTTT. This codes for CASSAGQGGNSPLHF.

This chain joins TRBV11-2 and TRBJ1-1; D remains ambiguous. CDR3 length: 15 amino acids. Germline V gene lookup returns CDR1 SGHAT and CDR2 FQNNGV. V gave up 4 bases and J gave up 5 bases, with 17 bases separating them. The CDR3 DNA is TGTGCCAGCAGCTCCCGTGAGGGATCGGCGACTGAAGCTTTCTTT. It is translated as CASSSREGSATEAFF.

The V call is TRBV5-1, the J call TRBJ2-3; D unclear. The CDR3 sequence is 15 residues long. V was trimmed by 0 bases and J by 5 bases, leaving 13 bases between them. Per the germline V gene, CDR1 is SGHRS and CDR2 is YFSETQ. As DNA, the CDR3 is TGCGCCAGCAGCTTGGGTTCTGGGCCACTAGATACGCAGTATTTT. This codes for CASSLGSGPLDTQYF.

The genes are TRBV18 and TRBJ2-5; 10 nucleotides agree with TRBD2. Germline trimming cut 4 bases from V and 4 bases from J; bases unmatched to any gene: 6. The CDR3 runs 15 residues. Germline CDR1 reads KGHSH; CDR2 reads LQKENI. CDR3 sequence: CASSLGLAGAETQYF. The DNA of the CDR3 is TGTGCCAGCTCACTTGGGCTAGCGGGGGCAGAGACCCAGTACTTC. The full variable domain, rest sourced from reference TRBV18 and TRBJ2-5, is NAGVMQNPRHLVRRRGQEARLRCSPMKGHSHVYWYRQLPEEGLKFMVYLQKENIIDESGMPKERFSAEFPKEGPSILRIQQVVRGDSAAYFCASSLGLAGAETQYFGPGTRLLVL.

The chain couples TRBV19 to TRBJ1-5; maybe TRBD1 (6 bases). There are 16 residues in the CDR3. CDR1 and CDR2 (germline): LNHDA, SQIVND (reference sequence). V lost 9 bases to trimming and J lost 2 bases, with 20 bases between them. The CDR3, as DNA: TGTGCCAGCCAAAACTTTCAGGGGCCGGGCAATCAGCCCCAGCATTTT. Protein: CASQNFQGPGNQPQHF.

The table lists this clone with a few counts. CDR3 DNA: TGTGCCAGCAGAGGGAAGGACAGGGGCTATGGCTACACCTTC. It codes for CASRGKDRGYGYTF. This rearrangement joins TRBV6-6 to TRBJ1-2; 9 bases align to TRBD1. Germline CDR1 is MNHNY and CDR2 is SVGAGI (reference sequence). V shed 6 bases, J shed 4 bases, and the junction held 6 bases outside the gene matches. The CDR3 runs to 14 residues.

This clone has only one observation. The V gene is TRBV5-6, the J gene TRBJ2-7, with D unclear. The V gene's germline CDR1 is SGHDT and CDR2 YYEEEE. The V gene lost 6 bases and the J gene lost 4 bases, with 17 bases spanning the gap. The CDR3 runs to 14 residues. The CDR3 bases are TGTGCCAGCAAAAGACAATTGACCTCTTACGAGCAGTACTTC. Protein: CASKRQLTSYEQYF.

In nucleotides, the CDR3 is TGCAGCGTTGAATACAGGGGGGATGCTTTCTTT. Translated, it gives CSVEYRGDAFF. J is TRBJ1-1 and V is TRBV29-1; 8 bases agree with TRBD1. The CDR3 totals 11 residues. Trimming at V came to 2 bases and at J to 11 bases, leaving 4 bases not matched to a gene. The germline V gene has CDR1 SQVTM and CDR2 ANQGSEA.

The chain carries TRBV4-3 and TRBJ1-1; 7 bases align to TRBD1. CDR3 length: 15 amino acids. The ends lost 0 bases at V and 5 bases at J; junction bases unmatched: 6. Germline values: CDR1 LGHNA, CDR2 YSLEER. Written as DNA, the CDR3 is TGCGCCAGCAGCCAAGAGGCGCAGGGGGAGACTGAAGCTTTCTTT. It yields the protein CASSQEAQGETEAFF.

J is TRBJ2-1 and V is TRBV3-1 (or the pseudogene TRBV3-2); D is ambiguous. The CDR3 covers 12 residues. Germline CDR1 reads LGHDT; CDR2 reads YNNKEL (reference sequence). Deletions cut 4 bases from V and 9 bases from J, with 10 bases between. The CDR3 sequence is CASSLISGEQFF. CDR3 DNA: TGTGCCAGCAGCCTCATCTCAGGTGAGCAGTTCTTC.

Details on this clone: The same CDR3 is also encoded by other DNA sequences in this sample. V usage is TRBV7-9 and J usage is TRBJ1-2; the D gene is possibly TRBD1 (6 bases). This CDR3 has 13 residues. Trimming pared 4 bases from V and 4 bases from J, leaving 10 bases between. Germline assignment: CDR1 SEHNR and CDR2 FQNEAQ (reference sequence). This chain's CDR3 is CASSSDRSYGYTF. The CDR3 coding sequence is TGTGCCAGCAGCTCCGACAGGTCCTATGGCTACACCTTC.

DNA of the CDR3: TGTGCCAGCAGCTCCGGACAGGGGGCCGGGGAGCTGTTTTTT. Translated, it gives CASSSGQGAGELFF. V is TRBV7-7 and J is TRBJ2-2, with 10 bases identical to TRBD1. The CDR3 covers 14 residues. The junction had 2 bases not matched to a gene; V was cut back by 4 bases and J by 6 bases. Per germline, CDR1 SSHAT and CDR2 FNYEAQ (reference sequence).

The rearrangement joins TRBV27 to TRBJ1-5; maybe TRBD1 (6 bases). Deletions cut 5 bases from V and 4 bases from J, with 12 bases between. The CDR3 sequence is 14 residues long. Germline V gene lookup returns CDR1 MNHEY and CDR2 SMNVEV (reference sequence). The CDR3 DNA sequence: TGTGCCAGCAGTACGTACAGGGAAAATCAGCCCCAGCATTTT. Its protein is CASSTYRENQPQHF.

This chain uses TRBV5-1 with TRBJ2-7; TRBD2 is a possible D gene (5 bases). In germline, CDR1 is SGHRS, CDR2 YFSETQ. This CDR3 region has 15 residues. The V end lost 4 bases, the J end lost 1 base, and 15 bases lay between the germline ends. The DNA of the CDR3 is TGCGCCAGCAGCCCGGATGGGAGCTCTTCCTACGAGCAGTACTTC. This codes for CASSPDGSSSYEQYF.

Points on this clone: The same CDR3 also results from other DNA sequences found in this sample. The chain employs TRBV19 and TRBJ1-1; 7 bases line up with TRBD1. The germline gives CDR1 LNHDA, CDR2 SQIVND (reference sequence). V lost 6 bases and J lost 0; bases outside the gene matches: 7. This CDR3 is 15 amino acids long. CDR3 sequence reads: CASSRDRAMNTEAFF. CDR3 DNA sequence: TGTGCCAGTAGCCGTGACAGGGCAATGAACACTGAAGCTTTCTTT. Variable domain in full (rest from reference TRBV19 and TRBJ1-1): DGGITQSPKYLFRKEGQNVTLSCEQNLNHDAMYWYRQDPGQGLRLIYYSQIVNDFQKGDIAEGYSVSREKKESFPLTVTSAQKNPTAFYLCASSRDRAMNTEAFFGQGTRLTVV.

The J gene is TRBJ2-3, the V gene TRBV11-2; TRBD1 matches at 9 bases. There are 13 residues in the CDR3. The V and J ends lost 0 bases and 14 bases, in that order; junction bases with no gene match: 6. Germline CDR1 reads SGHAT; CDR2 reads FQNNGV. The CDR3 DNA is TGTGCCAGCAGCTTAGACCGGGACAGGGTCTTGTATTTT. Its protein product is CASSLDRDRVLYF.

This clone has a handful of counts. The chain carries TRBV6-2 or TRBV6-3 and TRBJ1-1; D is unclear. Trimming pared 2 bases from V and 6 bases from J, leaving 10 bases between. Per the germline V gene, CDR1 is MNHEY and CDR2 is SVGEGT. The CDR3 has 13 amino acids. CDR3 sequence: CASSYLGRAEAFF. The CDR3 coding sequence is TGTGCCAGCAGTTACCTTGGGAGGGCTGAAGCTTTCTTT.

This sequence joins TRBV7-6 and TRBJ1-1; TRBD1 matches at 9 bases. CDR3 size: 15 residues. The J segment lost 1 base and the V segment lost 1 base, leaving 1 base of the junction unmatched. Looked up from germline, CDR1 is SGHVS and CDR2 is FNYEAQ. CDR3 nucleotides: TGTGCCAGCAGCTTAGTGACAGGGGGGAACACTGAAGCTTTCTTT. Protein: CASSLVTGGNTEAFF. The variable domain in full, with the rest retrieved from reference TRBV7-6 and TRBJ1-1, is GAGVSQSPRYKVTKRGQDVALRCDPISGHVSLYWYRQALGQGPEFLTYFNYEAQQDKSGLPNDRFSAERPEGSISTLTIQRTEQRDSAMYRCASSLVTGGNTEAFFGQGTRLTVV.

The chain has TRBV19 and TRBJ2-1, with D possibly TRBD1 on 5 matching bases. There are 14 residues in the CDR3. The germline CDR1 and CDR2 sequences are LNHDA and SQIVND (reference sequence). Trimming shortened V by 0 bases and J by 4 bases, and 7 bases separated the two germline ends. The CDR3 DNA reads TGTGCCAGTAGTATAGATCACAGGTACAATGAGCAGTTCTTC. Its protein product is CASSIDHRYNEQFF.